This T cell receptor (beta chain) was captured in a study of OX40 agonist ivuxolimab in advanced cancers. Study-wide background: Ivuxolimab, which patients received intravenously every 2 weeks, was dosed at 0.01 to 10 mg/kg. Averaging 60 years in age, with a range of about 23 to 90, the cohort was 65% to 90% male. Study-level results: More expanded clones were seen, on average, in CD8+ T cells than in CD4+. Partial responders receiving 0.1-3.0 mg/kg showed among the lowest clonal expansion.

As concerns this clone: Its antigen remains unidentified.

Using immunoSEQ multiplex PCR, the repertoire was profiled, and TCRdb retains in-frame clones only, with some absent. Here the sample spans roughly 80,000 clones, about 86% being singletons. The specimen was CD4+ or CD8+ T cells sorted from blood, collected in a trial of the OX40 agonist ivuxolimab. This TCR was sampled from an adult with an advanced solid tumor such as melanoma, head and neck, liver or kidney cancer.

The CDR3 bases are TGCACTACTCTCGCCGGTTACAATGAGCAGTTCTTC. It specifies CTTLAGYNEQFF. The chain is built from TRBV29-1 and TRBJ2-1, with no clear D. This CDR3 is built from 12 residues. Germline lookup yields CDR1 SQVTM and CDR2 ANQGSEA.